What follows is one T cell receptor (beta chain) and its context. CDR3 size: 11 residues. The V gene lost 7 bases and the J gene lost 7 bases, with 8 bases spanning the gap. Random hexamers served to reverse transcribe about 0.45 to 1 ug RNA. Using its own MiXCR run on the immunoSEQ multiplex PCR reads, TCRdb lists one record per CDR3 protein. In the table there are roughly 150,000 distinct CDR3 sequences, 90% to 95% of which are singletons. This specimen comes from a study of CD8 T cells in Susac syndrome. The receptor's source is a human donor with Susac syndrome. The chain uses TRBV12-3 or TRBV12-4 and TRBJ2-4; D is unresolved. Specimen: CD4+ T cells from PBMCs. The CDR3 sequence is CASTLGNIQYF. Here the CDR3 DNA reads TGTGCCAGCACCTTGGGGAACATTCAGTACTTC.